This T cell receptor (beta chain) was captured in a study of blood T cell repertoires in COVID-19. Data came from immunoSEQ multiplex PCR; TCRdb stores just in-frame clones and leaves some out. The sample includes 150,000 to 200,000 clones, about 92% seen only once; the top ten take roughly 2%. This TCR derives from an older woman with COVID-19, enrolled during active disease. The sample consisted of peripheral blood.

The CDR3, as DNA: TGTGCCAGCAGCCCAGACCCGACCGACAGGGGGCAAGCTTTCTTT. Residues: CASSPDPTDRGQAFF. This chain joins TRBV5-6 and TRBJ1-1; TRBD1 matches 10 bases. The V segment lost 4 bases and the J segment 9 bases; nucleotides outside the gene matches: 12. The CDR3 sequence is 15 residues long. Germline assignment: CDR1 SGHDT and CDR2 YYEEEE. The entire variable domain, with the rest obtained from reference TRBV5-6 and TRBJ1-1, is as follows: DAGVTQSPTHLIKTRGQQVTLRCSPKSGHDTVSWYQQALGQGPQFIFQYYEEEERQRGNFPDRFSGHQFPNYSSELNVNALLLGDSALYLCASSPDPTDRGQAFFGQGTRLTVV.